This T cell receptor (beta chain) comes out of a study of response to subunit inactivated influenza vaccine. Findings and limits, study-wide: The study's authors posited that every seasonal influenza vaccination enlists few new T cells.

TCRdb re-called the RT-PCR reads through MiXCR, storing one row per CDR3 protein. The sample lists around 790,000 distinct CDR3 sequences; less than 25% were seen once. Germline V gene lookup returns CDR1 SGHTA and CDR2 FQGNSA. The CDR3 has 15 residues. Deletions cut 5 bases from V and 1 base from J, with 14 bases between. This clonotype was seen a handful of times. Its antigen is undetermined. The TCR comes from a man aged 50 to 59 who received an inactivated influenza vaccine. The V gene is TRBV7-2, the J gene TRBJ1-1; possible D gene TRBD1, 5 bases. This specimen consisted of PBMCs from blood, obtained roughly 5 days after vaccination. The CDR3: CASSRIWGGNTEAFF. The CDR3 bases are TGTGCCAGCAGCCGTATCTGGGGGGGGAACACTGAAGCTTTCTTT.